This T cell receptor beta chain is from a study of blood T cell repertoires in COVID-19. Study at large: The United States, Italy and Spain provided the acute and convalescent COVID-19 samples.

The method was immunoSEQ multiplex PCR; TCRdb's version includes in-frame clones alone and lacks a portion of them. The sample shows over 85,000 clones, about 87% of them seen only once. This CDR3 has 13 residues. Germline V gene data show CDR1 as SGHVS and CDR2 as FQNEAQ. V was clipped by 5 bases and J by 10 bases, with 16 bases between them. The sequenced sample was peripheral blood. The chain employs TRBV7-8 and TRBJ2-3; perhaps TRBD2 as D (6 bases). The TCR sequence derives from a human donor with COVID-19, enrolled during active disease. The donor label of this sample is uncertain. Here the CDR3 reads CASSHLTRDAQYF. The CDR3 DNA is TGTGCCAGCAGCCACCTGACTAGGGATGCGCAGTATTTT. Full variable domain (missing parts from reference TRBV7-8 and TRBJ2-3): GAGVSQSPRYKVAKRGQDVALRCDPISGHVSLFWYQQALGQGPEFLTYFQNEAQLDKSGLPSDRFFAERPEGSVSTLKIQRTQQEDSAVYLCASSHLTRDAQYFGPGTRLTVL.